This note documents a single T cell receptor (beta chain) sequence. The antigen is unknown. The data were obtained in a study of radiation and T cells in renal cell carcinoma. About the research overall: Nephrectomy followed 15 Gy stereotactic body radiation by 4 weeks. Regarding the study as a whole: Top tumor clonotypes rose in blood 2 weeks post-radiation, then contracted.

Indicated time point: baseline pretreatment blood. Treatment meaning: 15 Gy SBRT to primary tumor, nephrectomy 4 weeks later. The patient's renal cell carcinoma had clear cell pathology. V was trimmed by 4 bases and J by 0 bases, leaving 14 bases between them. Germline loops: CDR1 SGHRS, CDR2 YFSETQ. CDR3 length: 15 residues. Sequencing was performed with immunoSEQ multiplex PCR; in TCRdb, only in-frame clones are kept and a portion is missing. The data contain 87,000 or so clones, about 86% of them singletons. V is TRBV5-1 and J is TRBJ2-7, with D possibly called TRBD1 or TRBD2 (5 bases each). This clonotype was sampled from a man aged 50-59 years with renal cell carcinoma. Material: blood, obtained from a patient whose treatment included radiotherapy and nephrectomy. The CDR3 nucleotides are TGCGCCAGCAGCCCCAGGGACCCTAGCTCCTACGAGCAGTACTTC. It is translated as CASSPRDPSSYEQYF.